The rows below give T cell receptor beta chains drawn from one sample of a study of metastatic and nonmetastatic thyroid tumors. TCRdb redid the clone calls on the PCR reads using MiXCR. The sample lists tens of thousands of clones, 15% to 20% occurring once. Sample: blood. Source of these receptors: a male donor with papillary thyroid cancer or a benign thyroid nodule (not recorded which). Some clones in this sample may be carry-over from other donors' samples. Each CDR3 is given without its conserved first and last residue.

TRBJ2-2,TRBV20-1,SARFLAGSTPVELF
TRBJ2-2,TRBV24-1,ATQRDSNTGELF
TRBJ1-1,TRBV20-1,SARKGSMNTEAF
TRBJ2-7,TRBV4-2,ASSQVVGEYDEQY
TRBJ2-5,TRBV12-5,ASTSSWGQETQY
TRBJ2-1,TRBV5-1,ASSWGQGGYNEQF
TRBJ1-3,TRBV18,ASSPPGGSGNTIY
TRBJ2-1,TRBV5-1,ASSSSGTSGRYEQF
TRBJ1-1,TRBV2,ASRSPQVVDTEAF
TRBJ2-3,TRBV7-9,ASSFGAGGSADTQY
TRBJ2-1,TRBV11-2,ASSSLRSIVLEQF
TRBJ1-1,TRBV6-1,ASSEFGWGTEAF
TRBJ1-1,TRBV12-3/TRBV12-4,ASSYARVTF
TRBJ2-2,TRBV20-1,SAAGTGLRNTGELF
TRBJ2-1,TRBV11-2,ASSLVAGSYNEQF
TRBJ2-5,TRBV12-3/TRBV12-4,ASIPGLAGGQETQY
TRBJ1-3,TRBV2,ASSPLGLAPGNTIY
TRBJ2-1,TRBV12-3/TRBV12-4,ASSQTSGRLGEQF
TRBJ2-7,TRBV2,ASKVGPAIDEQY
TRBJ1-1,TRBV10-2,ASRDWGQGTEAF
TRBJ1-5,TRBV5-6,ASSLEGGAWDQPQH
TRBJ2-1,TRBV11-2,ASSAGHGWSYNEQF
TRBJ1-1,TRBV30,AWISGRGRAF
TRBJ2-7,TRBV30,AWRGTEHYEQY
TRBJ2-1,TRBV11-2,ASSPLTSSYNEQF
TRBJ2-5,TRBV20-1,SARGVRLTETQY
TRBJ2-7,TRBV19,ASSIGQGVYEQY
TRBJ2-7,TRBV12-3/TRBV12-4,ASSFGGGAFEQY
TRBJ2-3,TRBV11-2,ASSLQEPLSVDTQY
TRBJ2-1,TRBV10-3,AISLPNNEQF
TRBJ2-2,TRBV11-3,ASILGTGGTVELF
TRBJ2-5,TRBV10-1,ASSESRESRETQY
TRBJ1-2,TRBV27,ASGGDPPHFYT
TRBJ1-1,TRBV30,ALEPRDRGLTEAF
TRBJ2-4,TRBV6-1,ASSPFGVRDSGKNIQY
TRBJ1-1,TRBV4-1,ASSQAGGVTEAF
TRBJ2-5,TRBV4-2,ASSPHPPAEQETQY
TRBJ1-2,TRBV6-1,ASSRDRVYCGYT
TRBJ2-2,TRBV18,ASSPRTSGRTGELF
TRBJ2-5,TRBV11-2,ASSQTGVGETQY
TRBJ2-7,TRBV11-1,ASSFPGQVLEYEQY
TRBJ1-2,TRBV28,ASRDGGGSYGYT
TRBJ2-3,TRBV6-1,ASSPGPVLGPDTQY
TRBJ1-1,TRBV6-1,ASSKYPDRGGTEAF
TRBJ2-5,TRBV4-1,ASSQDARGQGGTQY
TRBJ2-3,TRBV7-9,ASSLYPSGGDTQY
TRBJ2-7,TRBV6-1,ASSPEYHYEQY
TRBJ2-3,TRBV27,ASGIQVTDTQY
TRBJ2-2,TRBV10-2,ASRQVNLNTGELF
TRBJ1-5,TRBV20-1,SARRDPNQPQH
TRBJ2-1,TRBV28,ASSSLEGGNYNEQF